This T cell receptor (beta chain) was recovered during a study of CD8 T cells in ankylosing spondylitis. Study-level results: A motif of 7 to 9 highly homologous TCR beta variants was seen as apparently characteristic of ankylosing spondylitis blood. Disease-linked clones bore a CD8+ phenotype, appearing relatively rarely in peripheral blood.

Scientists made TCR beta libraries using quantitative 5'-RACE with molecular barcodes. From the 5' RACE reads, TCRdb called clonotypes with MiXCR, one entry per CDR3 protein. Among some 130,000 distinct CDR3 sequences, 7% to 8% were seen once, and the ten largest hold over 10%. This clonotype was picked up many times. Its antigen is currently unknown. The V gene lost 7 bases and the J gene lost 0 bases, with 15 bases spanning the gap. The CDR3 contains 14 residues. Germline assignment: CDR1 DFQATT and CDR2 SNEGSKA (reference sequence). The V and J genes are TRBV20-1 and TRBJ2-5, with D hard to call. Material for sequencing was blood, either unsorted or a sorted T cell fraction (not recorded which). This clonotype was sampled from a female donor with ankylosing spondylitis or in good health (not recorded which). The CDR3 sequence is CSVHQLGDQETQYF. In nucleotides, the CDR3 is TGCAGTGTCCATCAGCTCGGAGACCAAGAGACCCAGTACTTC.